Following are 4 T cell receptor beta chains from one sample sequenced in a study of blood T cell repertoires in COVID-19. TCRdb's table, derived via immunoSEQ multiplex PCR, lists solely in-frame clones and lacks some. This sample has around 150,000 clones; 85% to 90% occur once, and the top ten carry roughly a tenth. The material sequenced was peripheral blood. The receptors shown here come from a man aged 45-65 years with active or convalescent COVID-19.

The chain uses TRBV5-4 and TRBJ2-1; D possibly corresponds to TRBD1 (6 bases). The CDR3 length is 15 residues. V was pared by 5 bases and J by 4 bases, with 16 bases between. Germline CDR1 SGHNT, CDR2 YYREEE (reference sequence). The CDR3 is CASRPPGQGYNEQFF. The CDR3 nucleotides read TGTGCCAGCAGGCCACCGGGACAAGGGTACAATGAGCAGTTCTTC. Looking up the rest from reference TRBV5-4 and TRBJ2-1 gives the full variable domain: ETGVTQSPTHLIKTRGQQVTLRCSSQSGHNTVSWYQQALGQGPQFIFQYYREEENGRGNFPPRFSGLQFPNYSSELNVNALELDDSALYLCASRPPGQGYNEQFFGPGTRLTVL.

V gene TRBV5-1 combines with J gene TRBJ2-7; 13 positions agree with TRBD2. Germline values: CDR1 SGHRS, CDR2 YFSETQ. This CDR3 has 17 amino acids. V lost 1 base, J lost 4 bases, and 8 bases stayed unmatched. The CDR3 coding sequence is TGCGCCAGCAGCTTGACTAGCGGGAGGGCTGGAGTATACGAGCAGTACTTC. Amino acids: CASSLTSGRAGVYEQYF.

V usage is TRBV7-2 and J usage is TRBJ1-1; D remains unclear. Trimming removed 1 base at V and 4 bases at J, with 13 bases between. This CDR3 contains 15 residues. CDR1 is SGHTA, CDR2 FQGNSA, per germline. Here the CDR3 reads CASSLVIGSTTEAFF. The DNA of the CDR3 is TGTGCCAGCAGCTTAGTGATAGGGAGTACCACTGAAGCTTTCTTT.

This clone was found a few times. The chain has TRBV11-2 and TRBJ2-7, with TRBD1 as a possible D gene (6 bases). CDR1 is SGHAT, CDR2 FQNNGV, per germline. V lost 3 bases to trimming and J lost 3 bases, with 12 bases between them. The CDR3 length is 14 residues. This CDR3 reads CASSFLDRDYEQYF. The CDR3 bases are TGTGCCAGCAGCTTTTTGGACAGAGACTACGAGCAGTACTTC.